The present entry profiles one TCR beta chain with its context. Its antigen specificity is not known. Base-call qualities are not available, and no considerably larger clone is one nucleotide away. Library prep was done by 5' RACE. These reads were obtained on an Illumina MiSeq. In TCRdb, the public reads were trimmed at Q25 with fastp and aligned with MiXCR, with productive beta chains retained. Under each unique CDR3 protein, matching rows form one entry showing the most common genes and DNA. Within this sample are some 69,000 distinct CDR3 sequences, with roughly 17% of them counted one time only. Of the sample, about 4.4% falls within the top ten clones. Cut back by 4 bases and 2 bases, the V and J ends lie 21 bases apart. The CDR3 runs 16 residues from the cysteine to the phenylalanine. Kept here is only the CDR3 DNA, which spans 48 bases and is read in frame from base 1. The germline V gene (reference sequence) provides CDR1 GTSNPN and CDR2 SVGIG.

The data derive from a study of T cells of healthy individuals (dated by TCRdb to between 2017 and 2018). The sequence was obtained from a human donor in good health. This chain joins TRBV30 to TRBJ2-7; confidence is insufficient to name the D gene. The nucleotides are TGTGCCTGGACTGGGCAGCCCTCCCTCTATACCTACGAGCAGTACTTC. It translates as CAWTGQPSLYTYEQYF.